These T cell receptor beta chains were read from a single sample in a study of Ad26.COV2.S vaccination and SARS-CoV-2 variants. Clones were read by immunoSEQ multiplex PCR, and TCRdb kept only the in-frame ones, dropping some. The data hold under 95,000 clones, with less than 85% observed a single time. Specimen: peripheral blood, collected after recovery from COVID-19. The source of these receptors is a human donor who had recovered from COVID-19. Each CDR3 is given with its conserved first and last residue.

v_call cdr3_aa
TRBV4-1 CASSQDGQGAQNTEAFF
TRBV6-1 CASSDPPGYTIYF
TRBV29-1 CSGQRDYNEQFF
TRBV25-1 CASSVGPLNTGELFF
TRBV19 CASSSWQGWVIRDTEAFF
TRBV15 CATSSTARNQETQYF
TRBV4-2 CASSQLSGRRRSYEQYF
TRBV19 CASGPTGLVNTGELFF
TRBV6-4 CASSPDRATGELFF
TRBV5-6 CASGRLAGAGNIQYF
TRBV7-9 CASSSTDRGLGTDTQYF
TRBV19 CASSRATTYNEQFF
TRBV7-9 CASSRDRGNEKLFF
TRBV9 CASSVDRGTEAFF
TRBV25-1 CASSDRANQPQHF
TRBV5-4 CASSPDNQGRYTF
TRBV18 CASSPRGRNTEAFF
TRBV6-5 CASSYEQAYEQYF